These T cell receptor beta chains were read from a single sample in a study of neoadjuvant anti-PD-1 for oral cavity cancer. Generated by immunoSEQ multiplex PCR, the TCRdb table keeps only in-frame clones and is missing some. The data hold about 14,000 clones, with roughly two thirds observed a single time. Specimen: PBMCs, collected before nivolumab (anti-PD-1) treatment. The receptors shown here come from a person aged 35 to 85 with oral cavity squamous cell carcinoma. CDR3s include the opening cysteine and the closing phenylalanine or tryptophan. Each record gives: D gene, CDR3 length, V gene, clone size, J gene, CDR3 DNA, CDR3 protein. A D gene is named only where the DNA matches it firmly. Clone size is shown for a subset of rows, as once, few, many or a class of expanded clone.

D: TRBD1
length: 14
V: TRBV19
size: NA
J: TRBJ2-2
DNA: TGTGCCAGTAGAATCTGGACAGGCACCGGGGAGCTGTTTTTT
CDR3: CASRIWTGTGELFF

D: NA
length: 13
V: TRBV5-1
size: NA
J: TRBJ2-7
DNA: TGCGCCAGCAGAGTAGGGTCCCGCTACGAGCAGTACTTC
CDR3: CASRVGSRYEQYF

D: NA
length: 15
V: TRBV30
size: NA
J: TRBJ1-4
DNA: TGTGCCTGGACTGTCAAGGATTCAACTAATGAAAAACTGTTTTTT
CDR3: CAWTVKDSTNEKLFF

D: NA
length: 15
V: TRBV11-2
size: NA
J: TRBJ1-2
DNA: TGTGCCAGCAGCCGAAGCGGGGGACGGGACTATGGCTACACCTTC
CDR3: CASSRSGGRDYGYTF

D: TRBD1
length: 12
V: TRBV19
size: NA
J: TRBJ2-7
DNA: TGTGCCAGTAGGACAGGGCCGGACGAGCAGTACTTC
CDR3: CASRTGPDEQYF

D: NA
length: 14
V: TRBV5-1
size: NA
J: TRBJ2-3
DNA: TGCGCCAGCAGAGGGACTGGGCAAACAGATACGCAGTATTTT
CDR3: CASRGTGQTDTQYF

D: TRBD2
length: 16
V: TRBV30
size: few
J: TRBJ2-1
DNA: TGTGCCTGGGCTAGCGGGAGGGGAGCGTCCTACAATGAGCAGTTCTTC
CDR3: CAWASGRGASYNEQFF

D: NA
length: 14
V: TRBV5-4
size: NA
J: TRBJ2-7
DNA: TGTGCCAGCAGCTTGGGCCAGGGCTCCTACGAGCAGTACTTC
CDR3: CASSLGQGSYEQYF

D: TRBD1
length: 16
V: TRBV7-9
size: NA
J: TRBJ2-3
DNA: TGTGCCAGCAGCTTCGGGACAGGAGCCGGGGTAGATACGCAGTATTTT
CDR3: CASSFGTGAGVDTQYF

D: NA
length: 14
V: TRBV2
size: few
J: TRBJ1-6
DNA: TGTGCCAGACAGGGTCTAGAGGTTGGTTCACCCCTCCACTTT
CDR3: CARQGLEVGSPLHF

D: NA
length: 13
V: TRBV19
size: few
J: TRBJ1-2
DNA: TGTGCCAGTAGTATAATTGGGAACTATGGCTACACCTTC
CDR3: CASSIIGNYGYTF

D: NA
length: 18
V: TRBV6-1
size: NA
J: TRBJ2-6
DNA: TGTGCCAGCAGTGGTCGATTCAGGGGGGGAGCTGGGGCCAACGTCCTGACTTTC
CDR3: CASSGRFRGGAGANVLTF